Listed here are 6 T cell receptor beta chains from one sample, sequenced in a study of blood T cell repertoires in COVID-19. This table comes from immunoSEQ multiplex PCR, and its TCRdb copy is limited to in-frame clones, with some not included. Seen here are 450,000 to 500,000 clones, more than 85% observed once, and the top ten hold around 7.9%. Specimen: PBMCs or T cells enriched from blood (not recorded which). The receptors were gathered from a woman in her fifties or sixties who had recovered from COVID-19.

The chain links TRBV29-1 to TRBJ2-5; D is possibly TRBD1 (5 bases). CDR1 and CDR2 (germline): SQVTM, ANQGSEA. V was shortened by 5 bases and J by 4 bases, with 20 bases between the two germline ends. The CDR3 runs 15 residues. This CDR3 reads CSVSGQGLRIETQYF. In nucleotides, the CDR3 is TGCAGCGTTTCCGGTCAGGGTTTGAGGATAGAGACCCAGTACTTC.

The CDR3 DNA reads TGTGCCAGTAACCTGGGAGTCTATGGCTACACCTTC. It codes for CASNLGVYGYTF. The chain carries TRBV19 and TRBJ1-2; D remains ambiguous. V was trimmed by 7 bases and J by 4 bases, leaving 10 bases between them. This CDR3 spans 12 amino acids. The V gene's germline CDR1 is LNHDA and CDR2 SQIVND (reference sequence).

This rearrangement joins TRBV5-6 to TRBJ2-7; tentative D call: TRBD2 (6 bases). CDR1 and CDR2 from the germline V gene are SGHDT and YYEEEE. V gave up 3 bases and J gave up 4 bases, with 14 bases separating them. This CDR3 is 14 amino acids long. The DNA of the CDR3 is TGTGCCAGCAGCTCGGGAGAGAGAGATTACGAGCAGTACTTC. Amino acid sequence: CASSSGERDYEQYF. The entire variable domain, with the rest obtained from reference TRBV5-6 and TRBJ2-7, is as follows: DAGVTQSPTHLIKTRGQQVTLRCSPKSGHDTVSWYQQALGQGPQFIFQYYEEEERQRGNFPDRFSGHQFPNYSSELNVNALLLGDSALYLCASSSGERDYEQYFGPGTRLTVT.

The chain uses TRBV4-2 and TRBJ2-2, with D tentatively TRBD2 (5 bases). The length of the CDR3 is 18 residues. Germline V gene sequence: CDR1 LGHNA, CDR2 YNFKEQ. Trimming cost V 2 bases and J 5 bases, with 21 bases left between them. CDR3 nucleotide sequence: TGTGCCAGCAGCCAAAACGGGCCGACGGAGTCGGGGACCGGGGAGCTGTTTTTT. Protein sequence: CASSQNGPTESGTGELFF.

This clone was counted between two and nine times. This sequence joins TRBV5-1 and TRBJ1-3; D is unclear. Germline lookup yields CDR1 SGHRS and CDR2 YFSETQ. The V and J ends lost 2 bases and 0 bases respectively, with 15 bases between them. The CDR3 is 17 amino acids. CDR3 loop: CASSFGLGPLSGNTIYF. Here the CDR3 DNA reads TGCGCCAGCAGCTTCGGGTTAGGTCCCCTCTCTGGAAACACCATATATTTT.

The chain couples TRBV19 to TRBJ2-5, with 10 bases matching TRBD1. The V gene's germline CDR1 is LNHDA and CDR2 SQIVND (reference sequence). V was pared by 6 bases and J by 5 bases, with 6 bases of the junction left unmatched. The CDR3 has 14 amino acids. CDR3 region: CASRGTGAFETQYF. DNA of the CDR3: TGTGCCAGTAGGGGGACAGGGGCGTTCGAGACCCAGTACTTC.